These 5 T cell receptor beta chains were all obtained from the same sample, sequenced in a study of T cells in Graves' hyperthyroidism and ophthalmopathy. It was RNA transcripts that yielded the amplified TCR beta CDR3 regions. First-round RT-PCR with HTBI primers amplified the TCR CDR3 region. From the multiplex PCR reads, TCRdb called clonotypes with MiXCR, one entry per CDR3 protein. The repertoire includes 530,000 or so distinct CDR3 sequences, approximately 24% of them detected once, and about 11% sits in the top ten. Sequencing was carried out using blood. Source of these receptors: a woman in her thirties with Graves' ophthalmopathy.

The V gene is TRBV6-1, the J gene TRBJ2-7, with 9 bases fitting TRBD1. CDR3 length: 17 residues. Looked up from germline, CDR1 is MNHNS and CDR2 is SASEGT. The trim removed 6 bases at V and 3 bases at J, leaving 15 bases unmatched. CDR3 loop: CASSPGHTGGDVYEQYF. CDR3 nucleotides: TGTGCCAGCAGCCCCGGCCACACAGGGGGCGACGTCTACGAGCAGTACTTC.

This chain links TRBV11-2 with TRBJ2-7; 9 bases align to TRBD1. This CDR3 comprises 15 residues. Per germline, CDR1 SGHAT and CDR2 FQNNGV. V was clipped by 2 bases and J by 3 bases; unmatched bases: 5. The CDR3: CASSLTRDRDYEQYF. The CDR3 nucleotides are TGTGCCAGCAGCTTAACTAGGGACAGGGACTACGAGCAGTACTTC.

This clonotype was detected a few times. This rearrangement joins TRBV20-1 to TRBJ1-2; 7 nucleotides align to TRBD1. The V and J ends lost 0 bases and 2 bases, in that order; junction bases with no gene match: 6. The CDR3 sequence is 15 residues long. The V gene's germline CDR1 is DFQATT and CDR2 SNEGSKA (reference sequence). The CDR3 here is CSARDMGTANYGYTF. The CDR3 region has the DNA TGCAGTGCTAGAGATATGGGGACAGCAAACTATGGCTACACCTTC.

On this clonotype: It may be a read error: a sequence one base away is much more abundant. CDR3 loop: CSSSFGTDHQPQHF. In nucleotides, the CDR3 is TGTTCCAGCAGCTTCGGGACAGACCATCAGCCCCAGCATTTT. The chain is built from TRBV3-1 and TRBJ1-5, with TRBD1 matching 7 bases. This CDR3 spans 14 amino acids. Per the germline V gene, CDR1 is LGHDT and CDR2 is YNNKEL (reference sequence).

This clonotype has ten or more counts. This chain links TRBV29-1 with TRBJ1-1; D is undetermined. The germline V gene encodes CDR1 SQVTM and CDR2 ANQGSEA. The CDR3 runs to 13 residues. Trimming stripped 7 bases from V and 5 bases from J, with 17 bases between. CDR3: CSASPGEWTEAFF. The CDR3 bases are TGCAGCGCCTCGCCCGGGGAATGGACTGAAGCTTTCTTT.